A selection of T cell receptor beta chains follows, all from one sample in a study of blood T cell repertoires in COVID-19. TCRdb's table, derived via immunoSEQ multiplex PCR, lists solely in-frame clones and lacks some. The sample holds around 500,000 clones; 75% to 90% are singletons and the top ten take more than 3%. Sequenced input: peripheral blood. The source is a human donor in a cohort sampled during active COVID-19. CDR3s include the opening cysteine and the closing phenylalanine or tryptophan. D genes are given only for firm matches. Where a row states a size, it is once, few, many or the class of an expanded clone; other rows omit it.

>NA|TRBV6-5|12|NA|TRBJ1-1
CASSLEGTEAFF
TGTGCCAGCAGCCTGGAGGGTACTGAAGCTTTCTTT
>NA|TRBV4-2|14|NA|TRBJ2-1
CASSQVVGGNEQFF
TGTGCCAGCAGCCAAGTTGTCGGCGGGAATGAGCAGTTCTTC
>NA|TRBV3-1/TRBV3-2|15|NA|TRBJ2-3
CASTRGAVSTDTQYF
TGTGCCAGCACCCGCGGGGCGGTAAGCACAGATACGCAGTATTTT
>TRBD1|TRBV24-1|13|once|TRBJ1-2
CATSRTGRDGYTF
TGTGCCACCAGCCGGACAGGGAGGGATGGCTACACCTTC
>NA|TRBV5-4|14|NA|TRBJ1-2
CASGETGPNYGYTF
TGTGCCAGCGGTGAGACAGGTCCTAACTATGGCTACACCTTC
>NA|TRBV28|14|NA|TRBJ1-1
CASSHPGEGTEAFF
TGTGCCAGCAGTCACCCAGGGGAAGGAACTGAAGCTTTCTTT
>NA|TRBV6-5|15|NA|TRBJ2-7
CASSHSESSFRLQYF
TGTGCCAGCAGCCACAGTGAAAGCTCCTTCAGGTTGCAGTACTTC
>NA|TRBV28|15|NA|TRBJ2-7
CASSSFDISSYEQYF
TGTGCCAGCAGTTCTTTCGACATTAGCTCCTACGAGCAGTACTTC
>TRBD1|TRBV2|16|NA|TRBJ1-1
CASTRDRDQVLAEAFF
TGTGCCAGCACCAGAGACAGGGACCAAGTACTGGCCGAAGCTTTCTTT
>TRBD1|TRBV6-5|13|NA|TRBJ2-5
CASSGTGAETQYF
TGTGCCAGCAGCGGAACAGGGGCGGAGACCCAGTACTTC
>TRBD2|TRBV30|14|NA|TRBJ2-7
CAWKSGRGPYEQYF
TGTGCCTGGAAAAGCGGGAGGGGGCCCTACGAGCAGTACTTC
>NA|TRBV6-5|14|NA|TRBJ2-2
CASSYFQGAGELFF
TGTGCCAGCAGTTACTTCCAGGGTGCCGGGGAGCTGTTTTTT
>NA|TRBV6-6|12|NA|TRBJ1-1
CASSYSSTEAFF
TGTGCCAGCAGTTACTCCAGTACTGAAGCTTTCTTT
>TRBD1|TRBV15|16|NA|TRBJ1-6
CATSRRQGRYGSPLHF
TGTGCCACCAGCAGACGACAGGGGAGGTATGGTTCACCCCTCCACTTT
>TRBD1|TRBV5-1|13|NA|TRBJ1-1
CASTDRVRSEAFF
TGCGCCAGCACAGACAGGGTCCGGTCGGAAGCTTTCTTT
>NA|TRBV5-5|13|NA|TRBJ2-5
CASSLGSRETQYF
TGTGCCAGCAGCTTGGGGTCCAGGGAGACCCAGTACTTC
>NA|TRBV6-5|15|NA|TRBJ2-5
CASKRSRGDQETQYF
TGTGCCAGCAAACGGTCCCGGGGAGACCAAGAGACCCAGTACTTC
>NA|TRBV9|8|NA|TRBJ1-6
CASRTNHF
TGTGCCAGCCGGACAAATCACTTT
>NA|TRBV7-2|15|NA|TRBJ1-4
CASSLEGGAWEKLFF
TGTGCCAGCAGCCTTGAGGGGGGGGCTTGGGAAAAACTGTTTTTT
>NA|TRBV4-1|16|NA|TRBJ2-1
CASSHPAGHSLGEQFF
TGCGCCAGCAGCCACCCCGCGGGTCACTCCCTCGGTGAGCAGTTCTTC
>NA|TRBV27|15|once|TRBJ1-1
CASSRPGQLNTEAFF
TGTGCCAGCAGTCGTCCGGGACAACTGAACACTGAAGCTTTCTTT
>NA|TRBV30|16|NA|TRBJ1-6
CAWSGTGSSYNSPLHF
TGTGCCTGGAGTGGAACAGGGAGCTCCTATAATTCACCCCTCCACTTT